Below, 14 T cell receptor beta chains from the same sample are listed, as sequenced in a study of T-cell memory formation after mild COVID-19. TCRdb re-called the 5' RACE reads with MiXCR, one entry per CDR3 protein. There are fewer than 700,000 distinct CDR3 sequences in the sample; 18% occur only once, and about 12% lies in the top ten. Material for sequencing was PBMCs or a T cell subset sorted from them (not recorded which). These receptors were collected from an adult woman who had mild COVID-19 (a few samples of this study predate the infection). Cell type and time point are not known.

CDR3: CATSTWDSQTGELFF. The CDR3 region has the DNA TGTGCCACCAGTACCTGGGACAGTCAGACCGGGGAGCTGTTTTTT. The chain joins TRBV24-1 to TRBJ2-2; 7 nucleotides align to TRBD1. The CDR3 is made up of 15 amino acids. In germline, CDR1 is KGHDR, CDR2 SFDVKD. J gave up 5 bases and V 6 bases, and 8 bases lay outside the gene matches.

The chain is built from TRBV7-6 and TRBJ2-3, with D unclear. V dropped 1 base and J dropped 0 bases, with 8 bases sitting between them. Looked up from germline, CDR1 is SGHVS and CDR2 is FNYEAQ. CDR3 length equals 15 residues. CDR3 region: CASSLGPRSTDTQYF. The CDR3 DNA follows: TGTGCCAGCAGCTTAGGACCGCGCAGCACAGATACGCAGTATTTT.

The rearrangement links TRBV10-3 to TRBJ2-1; TRBD1 is a possible D gene (6 bases). Per germline, CDR1 ENHRY and CDR2 SYGVKD. Trimming stripped 5 bases from V and 8 bases from J, with 13 bases between. CDR3 length: 13 amino acids. CDR3 residues: CAISTNPGDEQFF. In DNA, the CDR3 is TGTGCCATCAGTACCAACCCAGGGGATGAGCAGTTCTTC.

The chain combines TRBV27 with TRBJ1-2; D gene uncertain. The CDR3 is 14 residues long. V lost 0 bases and J lost 5, with 10 bases in between. Germline V gene data show CDR1 as MNHEY and CDR2 as SMNVEV (reference sequence). CDR3 sequence: CASSLSGRPYGYTF. For the CDR3, the DNA is TGTGCCAGCAGTTTATCGGGCCGGCCGTATGGCTACACCTTC.

V gene TRBV4-3 combines with J gene TRBJ2-6; a possible D gene is TRBD1 (6 bases). V gave up 3 bases and J gave up 9 bases, with 30 bases separating them. The CDR3 totals 20 residues. Germline V gene sequence: CDR1 LGHNA, CDR2 YSLEER. This CDR3 is CASSQGSPGQSGIRINVLTF. The CDR3, as DNA: TGCGCCAGCAGCCAGGGTTCCCCCGGACAGAGCGGTATTAGGATCAACGTCCTGACTTTC.

In this sample, this clonotype turned up a few times. The chain has TRBV3-1 and TRBJ2-5; D gene uncertain. The CDR3 has 12 amino acids. V was trimmed by 3 bases and J by 3 bases, leaving 5 bases between them. Germline V gives CDR1 LGHDT, CDR2 YNNKEL (reference sequence). Written as DNA, the CDR3 is TGTGCCAGCAGCCACGGTGAAGAGACCCAGTACTTC. Amino acid sequence: CASSHGEETQYF.

This clonotype was seen more than once but under ten times. The CDR3 coding sequence is TGTGCCAGCAGTTACTCGGAGGATACGCAGTATTTT. Residues: CASSYSEDTQYF. V usage is TRBV6-2 or TRBV6-3 and J usage is TRBJ2-3, with D uncertain. From germline, CDR1 is MNHEY and CDR2 SVGEGT. V gave up 0 bases and J gave up 6 bases, with 4 bases separating them. This CDR3 is 12 amino acids long.

The V and J genes are TRBV28 and TRBJ1-5, with D hard to call. V dropped 8 bases and J dropped 0 bases, with 8 bases sitting between them. Per germline, CDR1 MDHEN and CDR2 SYDVKM. There are 13 residues in the CDR3. The CDR3 sequence: CASEADSNQPQHF. CDR3 nucleotide sequence: TGTGCCAGCGAAGCCGATAGCAATCAGCCCCAGCATTTT.

This clonotype showed up just a few times. The chain couples TRBV29-1 to TRBJ1-1, with D unresolved. The germline gives CDR1 SQVTM, CDR2 ANQGSEA. V lost 4 bases, J lost 4 bases, and 7 bases lay in between. This CDR3 is built from 11 residues. CDR3 DNA: TGCAGCGTTGTCAGTGGCACTGAAGCTTTCTTT. Amino acid sequence: CSVVSGTEAFF.

This clonotype was found a few times. The chain recombines TRBV12-3 or TRBV12-4 with TRBJ2-1; 7 bases are a match to TRBD2. V shed 3 bases and J 9 bases; nucleotides not matched to a gene: 8. CDR3 length: 14 residues. The CDR3 reads CASSFGEGRSEQFF. DNA for the CDR3: TGTGCCAGCAGTTTTGGGGAGGGCCGGAGTGAGCAGTTCTTC.

This clonotype was observed a few times. The chain joins TRBV6-6 to TRBJ1-2, with D uncertain. Trimming removed 6 bases at V and 7 bases at J, with 15 bases between. The CDR3 runs to 13 residues. Germline V lookup: CDR1 MNHNY, CDR2 SVGAGI (reference sequence). CDR3 sequence: CASSKDGFGGYTF. The CDR3 nucleotides are TGTGCCAGCAGCAAAGACGGCTTTGGTGGCTACACCTTC.

This clonotype occurred a few times. The chain uses TRBV7-6 and TRBJ2-5; D not certain. Trimming removed 2 bases from V and 1 base from J, with 14 bases in between. This CDR3 has 16 amino acids. The germline gives CDR1 SGHVS, CDR2 FNYEAQ. For the CDR3, the DNA is TGTGCCAGCAGCTTATCTTTCGCTTCGGGCCAAGAGACCCAGTACTTC. Translated: CASSLSFASGQETQYF.

This clonotype came up a few times. The V gene is TRBV3-1, the J gene TRBJ2-5; D unresolved. V lost 4 bases to trimming and J lost 2 bases, with 14 bases between them. The germline V gene has CDR1 LGHDT and CDR2 YNNKEL (reference sequence). The CDR3 totals 15 residues. The CDR3 protein is CASSLPRGNQETQYF. DNA of the CDR3: TGTGCCAGCAGCCTCCCGCGAGGAAATCAAGAGACCCAGTACTTC.

This clonotype was counted only a few times. The V and J genes are TRBV7-9 and TRBJ2-3; TRBD2 is a possible D gene (6 bases). The CDR3 has 14 amino acids. From germline, CDR1 is SEHNR and CDR2 FQNEAQ (reference sequence). V was pared by 8 bases and J by 3 bases, with 15 bases between. CDR3 sequence (DNA): TGTGCCAGCTCCTTTACGGGGGAGACAGATACGCAGTATTTT. Translating gives CASSFTGETDTQYF. The variable domain in full, completed from reference TRBV7-9 and TRBJ2-3, reads DTGVSQNPRHKITKRGQNVTFRCDPISEHNRLYWYRQTLGQGPEFLTYFQNEAQLEKSRLLSDRFSAERPKGSFSTLEIQRTEQGDSAMYLCASSFTGETDTQYFGPGTRLTVL.